The 28 T cell receptor beta chains below come from one sample, sequenced in a study of neoadjuvant nivolumab and ipilimumab in lung cancer. The data were produced by immunoSEQ multiplex PCR, yet TCRdb's version contains in-frame clones alone and is incomplete. The table includes around 710 clones, 89% detected once. The specimen comprised adjacent normal lung tissue, sampled after neoadjuvant nivolumab, alone or with ipilimumab, at or shortly before surgery. These receptors were obtained from an adult with non-small cell lung cancer.

This clone came up once. The J gene is TRBJ1-1, the V gene TRBV30, with TRBD1 matching 8 bases. CDR1 and CDR2 (germline): GTSNPN, SVGIG (reference sequence). This CDR3 is built from 13 residues. J gave up 9 bases and V 1 base, and 7 bases lay outside the gene matches. This CDR3 reads CAWSASDRAKAFF. The CDR3 region has the DNA TGTGCCTGGAGTGCCTCGGACAGGGCGAAAGCTTTCTTT.

This rearrangement joins TRBV27 to TRBJ1-1, with D uncertain. This CDR3 is 12 amino acids long. Germline lookup yields CDR1 MNHEY and CDR2 SMNVEV (reference sequence). Deletions cut 10 bases from V and 7 bases from J, with 16 bases between. CDR3 residues: CATKGGGGEAFF. The CDR3, as DNA: TGTGCCACTAAAGGTGGCGGCGGTGAAGCTTTCTTT.

The chain links TRBV9 to TRBJ1-3; 7 nucleotides line up with TRBD1. The CDR3 totals 15 residues. With V trimmed by 4 bases and J by 8 bases, 12 bases remained unmatched. Germline V lookup: CDR1 SGDLS, CDR2 YYNGEE. This chain's CDR3 is CASSPRQGAVDTIYF. The CDR3 nucleotides read TGTGCCAGCAGCCCAAGACAGGGCGCGGTGGACACCATATATTTT.

The sample holds one count of this clone. The chain is built from TRBV6-5 and TRBJ2-7, with TRBD2 identical over 13 bases. Germline trimming cut 5 bases from V and 6 bases from J; bases unmatched to any gene: 7. Per the germline V gene, CDR1 is MNHEY and CDR2 is SVGAGI. The CDR3 contains 15 residues. As DNA, the CDR3 is TGTGCCAGCAGTCGACGGACTAGCGGGAGTACCGAGCAGTACTTC. It yields the protein CASSRRTSGSTEQYF.

The rearrangement links TRBV19 to TRBJ1-2, with 7 bases lining up with TRBD1. With V trimmed by 5 bases and J by 1 base, 7 bases remained unmatched. CDR3 length equals 15 residues. Germline assignment: CDR1 LNHDA and CDR2 SQIVND (reference sequence). CDR3 in amino acids: CASSDRVEGNYGYTF. The CDR3 region has the DNA TGTGCCAGTAGTGACAGGGTGGAAGGTAACTATGGCTACACCTTC.

The chain is built from TRBV7-9 and TRBJ2-7, with D tentatively TRBD1 (5 bases). Germline V CDR1 and CDR2: SEHNR, FQNEAQ (reference sequence). The CDR3 consists of 13 residues. Trimming removed 5 bases from V and 1 base from J, with 9 bases in between. The CDR3 DNA reads TGTGCCAGCAGCGGGGCAGTTTCCTACGAGCAGTACTTC. Amino acids: CASSGAVSYEQYF.

J is TRBJ2-7 and V is TRBV7-9; tentatively, D is TRBD2 (5 bases). This CDR3 has 14 amino acids. Per germline, CDR1 SEHNR and CDR2 FQNEAQ (reference sequence). V lost 4 bases and J lost 4, with 14 bases in between. The CDR3 DNA reads as TGTGCCAGCAGCTCCGGGAATAACTGGTACGAGCAGTACTTC. This translates into CASSSGNNWYEQYF.

This chain joins TRBV7-2 and TRBJ2-4; D remains unclear. There are 14 residues in the CDR3. CDR1 is SGHTA and CDR2 is FQGNSA in the germline V gene. V lost 3 bases and J 0 bases, leaving 6 bases between the germline ends. CDR3: CASSFLIAKNIQYF. Here the CDR3 DNA reads TGTGCCAGCAGCTTCCTAATAGCCAAAAACATTCAGTACTTC.

This chain joins TRBV28 and TRBJ1-1, with TRBD1 matching over 9 bases. This CDR3 comprises 17 residues. The ends lost 4 bases at V and 0 bases at J; junction bases unmatched: 9. Germline CDR1 and CDR2: MDHEN and SYDVKM. In DNA form, the CDR3 reads TGTGCCAGCAGTTCCCCAGGACAGGGGCGGGTGAACACTGAAGCTTTCTTT. Translating gives CASSSPGQGRVNTEAFF.

The chain combines TRBV6-1 with TRBJ2-7, with 9 bases aligning to TRBD1. The germline V gene has CDR1 MNHNS and CDR2 SASEGT. The CDR3 has 13 residues. V lost 6 bases, J lost 6 bases, and 6 bases stayed unmatched. CDR3 loop: CASSRGQGVEQYF. The CDR3 DNA sequence: TGTGCCAGCAGCCGGGGACAGGGAGTCGAGCAGTACTTC.

V gene TRBV28 combines with J gene TRBJ1-3; unclear D gene. Germline V gene sequence: CDR1 MDHEN, CDR2 SYDVKM. Trimming cost V 4 bases and J 4 bases, with 17 bases left between them. CDR3 length: 16 residues. CDR3 amino acids: CASSYTLGFRGNTIYF. CDR3 nucleotides: TGTGCCAGCAGTTATACTCTCGGTTTTCGAGGAAACACCATATATTTT.

This clone was recorded once. This sequence joins TRBV5-1 and TRBJ2-3, with D tentatively TRBD2 (6 bases). The CDR3 has 16 residues. Germline V CDR1 and CDR2: SGHRS, YFSETQ. Trimming removed 0 bases from V and 4 bases from J, with 15 bases in between. Written as DNA, the CDR3 is TGCGCCAGCAGCTTGGGGTGGGAGGAGGCCCCAGATACGCAGTATTTT. The encoded protein is CASSLGWEEAPDTQYF.

The chain employs TRBV30 and TRBJ2-1; 8 positions match TRBD1. This CDR3 has 16 amino acids. Germline V gene lookup returns CDR1 GTSNPN and CDR2 SVGIG (reference sequence). The J segment lost 7 bases and the V segment lost 0 bases, leaving 11 bases of the junction unmatched. The CDR3 sequence: CAWSVISGGAWNEQFF. CDR3 in DNA: TGTGCCTGGAGTGTAATCTCAGGGGGCGCATGGAATGAGCAGTTCTTC.

The rearrangement uses TRBV9 and TRBJ1-2, with 11 positions matching TRBD1. CDR3 length: 15 amino acids. J gave up 8 bases and V 0 bases, and 6 bases lay outside the gene matches. Germline CDR1 and CDR2: SGDLS and YYNGEE. This CDR3 reads CASSVDPDRGRGYTF. The CDR3 nucleotides read TGTGCCAGCAGCGTAGACCCGGACAGGGGGCGAGGCTACACCTTC.

The CDR3 DNA is TGTGCCAGCAGCGATTCCCCGGGACAGAGCTCCTACGAGCAGTACTTC. This translates into CASSDSPGQSSYEQYF. The chain has TRBV5-5 and TRBJ2-7, with 7 bases lining up with TRBD1. Germline V gives CDR1 SGHKS, CDR2 YYEKEE (reference sequence). This CDR3 is 16 amino acids long. V lost 4 bases to trimming and J lost 0 bases; unmatched junction nucleotides: 10.

The rearrangement joins TRBV7-2 to TRBJ1-2; TRBD1 might be the D (5 bases). With 0 bases removed from V and 2 bases from J, the gap between germline ends came to 7 bases. CDR3 length: 14 residues. Germline V lookup: CDR1 SGHTA, CDR2 FQGNSA. The CDR3 sequence: CASSLATENYGYTF. The CDR3 bases are TGTGCCAGCAGCTTAGCGACAGAAAACTATGGCTACACCTTC.

The chain has TRBV18 and TRBJ1-1; unclear D gene. The CDR3 extends over 13 amino acids. The germline V and J ends were trimmed by 1 base and 3 bases, with 6 bases remaining between them. The germline V gene encodes CDR1 KGHSH and CDR2 LQKENI. The CDR3 loop reads CASSPRSDTEAFF. In DNA form, the CDR3 reads TGTGCCAGCTCACCACGGTCAGACACTGAAGCTTTCTTT.

This chain uses TRBV4-2 with TRBJ1-2, with 7 bases that match TRBD1. The CDR3 extends over 13 amino acids. Per germline, CDR1 LGHNA and CDR2 YNFKEQ. V trimming: 4 bases; J trimming: 4 bases; junction bases outside the gene matches: 3. The CDR3 protein is CASSRGDSYGYTF. CDR3 nucleotides: TGTGCCAGCAGCCGAGGGGACAGCTATGGCTACACCTTC.

The V call is TRBV7-9, the J call TRBJ2-7; D not certain. CDR1 is SEHNR and CDR2 is FQNEAQ in the germline V gene (reference sequence). The CDR3 spans 13 residues. The V end lost 0 bases, the J end lost 1 base, and 4 bases lay between the germline ends. CDR3 in DNA: TGTGCCAGCAGCTTAGCAGTTTCCTACGAGCAGTACTTC. Protein product: CASSLAVSYEQYF.

The rearrangement links TRBV7-2 to TRBJ2-2; TRBD2 might be the D (5 bases). Trimming removed 3 bases from V and 5 bases from J, with 7 bases in between. This CDR3 is built from 13 residues. Germline lookup yields CDR1 SGHTA and CDR2 FQGNSA. CDR3: CASSFTGTGELFF. The CDR3 bases are TGTGCCAGCAGCTTTACGGGGACCGGGGAGCTGTTTTTT.

V usage is TRBV7-2 and J usage is TRBJ2-7; 8 bases line up with TRBD1. J lost 6 bases, V lost 0 bases, and 7 bases had no gene match. Germline assignment: CDR1 SGHTA and CDR2 FQGNSA. CDR3 length: 15 residues. The CDR3 nucleotides are TGTGCCAGCAGCTTAGCCGGACAGGGCGTGTCCGAGCAGTACTTC. Protein sequence: CASSLAGQGVSEQYF.

This chain joins TRBV7-9 and TRBJ1-4, with unresolved D. Germline V gene lookup returns CDR1 SEHNR and CDR2 FQNEAQ (reference sequence). Trimming stripped 1 base from V and 7 bases from J, with 13 bases between. This CDR3 region has 15 residues. CDR3 sequence (DNA): TGTGCCAGCAGCTTAGAAATTACGTGGGGTGAAAAACTGTTTTTT. It encodes CASSLEITWGEKLFF.

This sequence joins TRBV15 and TRBJ2-1; TRBD1 might be the D (5 bases). Per the germline V gene, CDR1 is LNHNV and CDR2 is YYDKDF (reference sequence). The CDR3 sequence is 15 residues long. The germline V and J ends were trimmed by 0 bases and 5 bases, with 11 bases remaining between them. CDR3 DNA: TGTGCCACCAGCAGAGAGGGGCGGAGCGACAATGAGCAGTTCTTC. It codes for CATSREGRSDNEQFF.

CDR3 sequence reads: CASSWDSQNSYEQYF. CDR3 in DNA: TGTGCCAGTAGCTGGGACAGCCAAAACTCCTACGAGCAGTACTTC. V usage is TRBV19 and J usage is TRBJ2-7, with 7 positions matching TRBD1. V lost 6 bases to trimming and J lost 0 bases; unmatched junction nucleotides: 8. From germline, CDR1 is LNHDA and CDR2 SQIVND (reference sequence). CDR3 size: 15 residues.

The DNA for the CDR3 is TGTGCCAGCAGCCCCCGGGGACTAGCGGACGAGCAGTTCTTC. Its translation: CASSPRGLADEQFF. This sequence joins TRBV9 and TRBJ2-1; 11 bases line up with TRBD2. CDR1 and CDR2 from the germline V gene are SGDLS and YYNGEE. Trimming removed 4 bases from V and 10 bases from J; junction bases left unmatched: 7. CDR3 length equals 14 residues.

This sequence joins TRBV28 and TRBJ1-2; D is possibly TRBD1 (5 bases). Germline assignment: CDR1 MDHEN and CDR2 SYDVKM. This CDR3 is built from 14 residues. The ends were cut back, 1 base at V and 6 bases at J, with 12 bases in the middle. CDR3 in DNA: TGTGCCAGCAGTTTATCATCCAGGGTTGATGGCTACACCTTC. Translated, it gives CASSLSSRVDGYTF.

The V call is TRBV4-1, the J call TRBJ1-5; D remains unclear. V dropped 0 bases and J dropped 3 bases, with 12 bases sitting between them. The CDR3 length is 16 residues. The germline V gene has CDR1 MGHRA and CDR2 YSYEKL. CDR3 protein: CASSQDYSLSNQPQHF. CDR3 in DNA: TGCGCCAGCAGCCAAGATTACTCCCTCTCCAATCAGCCCCAGCATTTT.

This clone turned up a few times. This chain uses TRBV7-2 with TRBJ1-5; D uncertain. The V end was cut by 1 base, the J end by 0 bases, with 7 bases between. The CDR3 length is 15 residues. Looked up from germline, CDR1 is SGHTA and CDR2 is FQGNSA. The CDR3 DNA reads as TGTGCCAGCAGCTTAGAGGGAAATAGCAATCAGCCCCAGCATTTT. It is translated as CASSLEGNSNQPQHF.